This T cell receptor beta chain is from a study of CD8 T cells in Susac syndrome. Overall study results and limits: The relatively small number of individuals in the TCR sequencing and HLA analysis was acknowledged by the study.

Points on this clonotype: What it binds is not known.

Roughly 0.5 to 1 ug RNA was reverse transcribed with random hexamers. TCRdb passed the immunoSEQ multiplex PCR reads through MiXCR, listing each CDR3 protein once. The sample has some 260,000 distinct CDR3 sequences; about 85% are singletons. V lost 6 bases, J lost 7 bases, and 17 bases lay in between. The CDR3 consists of 14 residues. Germline V gives CDR1 MNHEY, CDR2 SVGAGI. The receptor was derived from a human donor with multiple sclerosis. The specimen was CD8+ T cells from PBMCs. This chain uses TRBV6-5 with TRBJ2-3; D possibly corresponds to TRBD1 (5 bases). The CDR3 is CASRSLRNRNTQYF. CDR3 DNA sequence: TGTGCCAGCAGGTCTCTGCGTAACAGGAATACGCAGTATTTT.